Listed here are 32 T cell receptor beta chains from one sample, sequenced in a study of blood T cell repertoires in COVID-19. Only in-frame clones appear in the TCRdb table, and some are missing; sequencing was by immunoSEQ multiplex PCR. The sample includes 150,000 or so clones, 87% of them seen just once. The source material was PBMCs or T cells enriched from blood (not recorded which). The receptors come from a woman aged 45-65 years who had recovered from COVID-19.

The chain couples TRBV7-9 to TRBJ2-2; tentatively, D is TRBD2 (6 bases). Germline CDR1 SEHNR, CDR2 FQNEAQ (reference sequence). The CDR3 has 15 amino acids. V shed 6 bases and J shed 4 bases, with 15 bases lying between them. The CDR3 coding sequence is TGTGCCAGCAGAGATGGAGGGTTTGGCACCGGGGAGCTGTTTTTT. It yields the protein CASRDGGFGTGELFF.

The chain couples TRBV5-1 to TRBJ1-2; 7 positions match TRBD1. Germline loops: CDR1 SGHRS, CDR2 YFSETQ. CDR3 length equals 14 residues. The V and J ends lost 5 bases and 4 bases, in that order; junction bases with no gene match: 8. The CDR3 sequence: CASRPSDRSYGYTF. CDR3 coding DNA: TGCGCCAGCAGGCCCTCGGACAGGAGCTATGGCTACACCTTC.

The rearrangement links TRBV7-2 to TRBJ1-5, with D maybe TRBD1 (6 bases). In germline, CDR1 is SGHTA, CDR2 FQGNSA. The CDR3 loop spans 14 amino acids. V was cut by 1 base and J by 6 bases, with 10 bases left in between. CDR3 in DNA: TGTGCCAGCAGCTTAGGCCTACAGGGTCAGCCCCAGCATTTT. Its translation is CASSLGLQGQPQHF.

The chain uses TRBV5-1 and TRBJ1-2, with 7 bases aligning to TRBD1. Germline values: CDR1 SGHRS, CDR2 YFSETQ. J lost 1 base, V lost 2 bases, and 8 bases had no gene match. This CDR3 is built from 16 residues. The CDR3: CASSFTTGTVNYGYTF. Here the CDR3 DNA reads TGCGCCAGCAGCTTTACAACCGGGACAGTTAACTATGGCTACACCTTC.

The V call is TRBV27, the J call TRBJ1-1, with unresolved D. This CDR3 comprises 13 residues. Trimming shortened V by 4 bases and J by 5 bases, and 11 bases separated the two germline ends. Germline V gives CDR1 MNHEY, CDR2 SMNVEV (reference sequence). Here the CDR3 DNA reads TGTGCCAGCAGTTCGTTCGCGGGGACTGAAGCTTTCTTT. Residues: CASSSFAGTEAFF.

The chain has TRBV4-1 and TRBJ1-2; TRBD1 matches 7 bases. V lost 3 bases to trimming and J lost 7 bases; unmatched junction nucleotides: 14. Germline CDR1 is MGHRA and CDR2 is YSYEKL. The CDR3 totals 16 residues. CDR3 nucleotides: TGCGCCAGCAGCCATCCTCCTCAGGGGGTTAGGGGTGGCTACACCTTC. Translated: CASSHPPQGVRGGYTF.

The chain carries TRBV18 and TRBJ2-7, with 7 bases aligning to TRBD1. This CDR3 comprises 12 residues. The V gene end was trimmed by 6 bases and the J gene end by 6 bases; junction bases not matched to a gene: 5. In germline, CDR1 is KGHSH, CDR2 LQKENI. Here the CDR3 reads CASSTTGTEQYF. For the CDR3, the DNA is TGTGCCAGCTCTACGACAGGGACCGAGCAGTACTTC.

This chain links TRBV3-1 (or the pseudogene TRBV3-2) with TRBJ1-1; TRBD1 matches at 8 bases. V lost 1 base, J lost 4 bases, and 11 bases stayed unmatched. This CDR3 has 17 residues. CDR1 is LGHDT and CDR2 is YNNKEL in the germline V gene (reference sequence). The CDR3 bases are TGTGCCAGCAGCCAAGGGGCCAGGGGGCTTTTGGGCACTGAAGCTTTCTTT. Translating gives CASSQGARGLLGTEAFF.

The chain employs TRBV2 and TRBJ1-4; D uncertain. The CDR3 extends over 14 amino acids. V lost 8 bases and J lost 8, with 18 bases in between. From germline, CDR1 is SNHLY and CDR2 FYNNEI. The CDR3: CASSIDPEGEKLFF. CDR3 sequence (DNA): TGTGCCAGCTCGATCGATCCGGAGGGCGAAAAACTGTTTTTT.

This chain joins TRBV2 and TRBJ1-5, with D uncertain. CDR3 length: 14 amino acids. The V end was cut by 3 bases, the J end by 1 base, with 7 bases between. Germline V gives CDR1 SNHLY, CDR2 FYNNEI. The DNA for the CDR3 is TGTGCCAGCAGTGAGGCACAGAGCAATCAGCCCCAGCATTTT. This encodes CASSEAQSNQPQHF.

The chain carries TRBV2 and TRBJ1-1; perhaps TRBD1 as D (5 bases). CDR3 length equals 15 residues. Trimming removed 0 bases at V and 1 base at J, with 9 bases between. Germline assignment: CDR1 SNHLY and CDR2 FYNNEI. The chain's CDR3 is CASSEAPGQNTEAFF. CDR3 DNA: TGTGCCAGCAGTGAAGCACCAGGGCAGAACACTGAAGCTTTCTTT.

CDR3 DNA sequence: TGTGCCAGCTCAGCCCAAGGAGGCCCTTACACCGGGGAGCTGTTTTTT. This codes for CASSAQGGPYTGELFF. V usage is TRBV18 and J usage is TRBJ2-2; D may be TRBD2 (5 bases). The CDR3 is 16 residues long. The germline V gene has CDR1 KGHSH and CDR2 LQKENI. Trimming took 5 bases from V and 3 from J, leaving 16 bases between them.

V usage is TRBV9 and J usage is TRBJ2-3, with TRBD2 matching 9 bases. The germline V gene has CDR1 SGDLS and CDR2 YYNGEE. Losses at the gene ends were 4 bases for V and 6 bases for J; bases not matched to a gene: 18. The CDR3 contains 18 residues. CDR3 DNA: TGTGCCAGCAGCTCCAGCCACTTCCCTAGCGGGGCACGGGATACGCAGTATTTT. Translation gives CASSSSHFPSGARDTQYF.

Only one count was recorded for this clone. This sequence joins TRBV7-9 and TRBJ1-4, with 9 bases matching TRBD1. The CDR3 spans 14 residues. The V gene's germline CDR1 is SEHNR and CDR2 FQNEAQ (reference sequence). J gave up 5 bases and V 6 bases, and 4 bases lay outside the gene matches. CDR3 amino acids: CASRSGTGNEKLFF. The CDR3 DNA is TGTGCCAGCAGATCCGGGACAGGGAATGAAAAACTGTTTTTT.

The CDR3 protein is CASSLRSGTEAFF. The CDR3 bases are TGTGCCAGCAGCTTACGTTCCGGGACAGAAGCTTTCTTT. This chain uses TRBV7-2 with TRBJ1-1; possibly TRBD1 for D (6 bases). With 2 bases removed from V and 8 bases from J, the gap between germline ends came to 12 bases. Germline V gives CDR1 SGHTA, CDR2 FQGNSA. The CDR3 runs 13 residues.

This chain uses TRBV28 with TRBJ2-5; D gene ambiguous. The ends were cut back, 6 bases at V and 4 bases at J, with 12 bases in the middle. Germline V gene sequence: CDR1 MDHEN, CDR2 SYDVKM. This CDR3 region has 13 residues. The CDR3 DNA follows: TGTGCCAGCAGCCCCCCTAGTGGAGAGACCCAGTACTTC. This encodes CASSPPSGETQYF.

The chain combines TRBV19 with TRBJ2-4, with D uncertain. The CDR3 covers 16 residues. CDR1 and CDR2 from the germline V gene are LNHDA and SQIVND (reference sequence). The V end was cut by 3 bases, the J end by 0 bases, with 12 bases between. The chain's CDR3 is CASSIRQTLAKNIQYF. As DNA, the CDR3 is TGTGCCAGTAGTATCAGGCAGACCCTAGCCAAAAACATTCAGTACTTC.

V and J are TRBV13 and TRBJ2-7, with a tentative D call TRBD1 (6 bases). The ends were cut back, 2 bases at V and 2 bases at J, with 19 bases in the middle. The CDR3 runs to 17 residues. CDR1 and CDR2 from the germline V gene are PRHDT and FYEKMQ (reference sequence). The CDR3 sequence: CASSLNPRTALAYEQYF. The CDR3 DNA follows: TGTGCCAGCAGCTTAAATCCCCGGACAGCTTTGGCCTACGAGCAGTACTTC.

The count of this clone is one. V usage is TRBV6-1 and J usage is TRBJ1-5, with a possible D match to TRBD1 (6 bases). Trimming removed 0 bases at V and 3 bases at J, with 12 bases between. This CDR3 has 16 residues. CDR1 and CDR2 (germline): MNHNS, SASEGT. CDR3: CASSEAPTGINQPQHF. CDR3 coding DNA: TGTGCCAGCAGTGAAGCTCCAACAGGGATCAATCAGCCCCAGCATTTT.

CDR3 region: CASSDSWASGHEQFF. The CDR3 nucleotides read TGTGCCAGCAGTGACTCTTGGGCTAGCGGGCATGAGCAGTTCTTC. V usage is TRBV6-4 and J usage is TRBJ2-1; TRBD2 aligns across 8 bases. CDR1 is MRHNA and CDR2 is SNTAGT in the germline V gene. Trimming at V came to 0 bases and at J to 8 bases, leaving 6 bases not matched to a gene. The CDR3 spans 15 residues.

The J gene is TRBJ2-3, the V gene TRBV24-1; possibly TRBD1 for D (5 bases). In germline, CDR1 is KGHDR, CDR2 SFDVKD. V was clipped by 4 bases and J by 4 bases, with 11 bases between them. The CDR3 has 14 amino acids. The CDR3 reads CATSEAGYADTQYF. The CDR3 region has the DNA TGTGCCACCAGTGAGGCAGGGTACGCAGATACGCAGTATTTT.

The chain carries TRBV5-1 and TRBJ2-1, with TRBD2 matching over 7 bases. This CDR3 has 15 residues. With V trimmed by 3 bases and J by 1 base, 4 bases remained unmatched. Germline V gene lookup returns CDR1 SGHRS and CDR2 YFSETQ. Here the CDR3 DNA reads TGCGCCAGCAGCTCGACTAGCCGATCCTACAATGAGCAGTTCTTC. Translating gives CASSSTSRSYNEQFF.

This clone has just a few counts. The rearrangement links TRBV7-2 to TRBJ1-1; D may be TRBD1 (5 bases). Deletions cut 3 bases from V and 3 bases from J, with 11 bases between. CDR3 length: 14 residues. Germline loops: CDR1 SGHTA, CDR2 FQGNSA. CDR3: CASSLTVLYTEAFF. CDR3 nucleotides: TGTGCCAGCAGCTTGACAGTTCTATACACTGAAGCTTTCTTT.

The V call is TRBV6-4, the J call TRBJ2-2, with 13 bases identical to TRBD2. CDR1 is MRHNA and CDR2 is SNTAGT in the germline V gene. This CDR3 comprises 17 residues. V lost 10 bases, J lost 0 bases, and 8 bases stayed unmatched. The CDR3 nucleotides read TGTGCCATCCCGGGACTAGCGGGATCCGCGAACACCGGGGAGCTGTTTTTT. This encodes CAIPGLAGSANTGELFF.

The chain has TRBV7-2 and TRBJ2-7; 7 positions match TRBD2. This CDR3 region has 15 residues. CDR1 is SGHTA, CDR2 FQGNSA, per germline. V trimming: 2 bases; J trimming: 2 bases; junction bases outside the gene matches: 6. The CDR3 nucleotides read TGTGCCAGCAGCTTATGGGCTAGCGGCGCCTACGAGCAGTACTTC. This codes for CASSLWASGAYEQYF. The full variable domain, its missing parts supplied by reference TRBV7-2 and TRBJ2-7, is GAGVSQSPSNKVTEKGKDVELRCDPISGHTALYWYRQSLGQGLEFLIYFQGNSAPDKSGLPSDRFSAERTGGSVSTLTIQRTQQEDSAVYLCASSLWASGAYEQYFGPGTRLTVT.

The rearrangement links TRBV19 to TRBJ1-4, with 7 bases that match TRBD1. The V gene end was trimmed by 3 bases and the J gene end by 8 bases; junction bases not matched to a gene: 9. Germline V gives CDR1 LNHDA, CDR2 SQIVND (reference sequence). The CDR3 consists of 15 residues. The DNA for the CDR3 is TGTGCCAGTAGTATCATGACAGGGATAGGAGAAAAACTGTTTTTT. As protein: CASSIMTGIGEKLFF.

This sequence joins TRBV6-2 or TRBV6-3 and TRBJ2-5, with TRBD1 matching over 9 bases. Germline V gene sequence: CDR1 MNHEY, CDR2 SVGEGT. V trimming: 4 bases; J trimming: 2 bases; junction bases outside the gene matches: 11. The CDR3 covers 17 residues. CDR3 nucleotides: TGTGCCAGCAGTTCCGGGACAGGGAGACGCGGGCAAGAGACCCAGTACTTC. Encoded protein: CASSSGTGRRGQETQYF.

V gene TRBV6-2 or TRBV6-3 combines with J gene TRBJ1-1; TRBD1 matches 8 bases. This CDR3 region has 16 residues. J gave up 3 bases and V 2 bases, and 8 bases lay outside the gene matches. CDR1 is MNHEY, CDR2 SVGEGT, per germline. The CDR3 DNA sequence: TGTGCCAGCAGTTACAAGACAGGGGTTGGGGACACTGAAGCTTTCTTT. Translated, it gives CASSYKTGVGDTEAFF.

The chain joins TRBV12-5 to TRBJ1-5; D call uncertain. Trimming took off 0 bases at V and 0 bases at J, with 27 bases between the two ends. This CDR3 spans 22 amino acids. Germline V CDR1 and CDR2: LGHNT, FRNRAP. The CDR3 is CASGLVPPRTFVRENSNQPQHF. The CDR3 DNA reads TGTGCTAGTGGTTTGGTCCCGCCCCGGACTTTTGTGAGGGAGAATAGCAATCAGCCCCAGCATTTT.

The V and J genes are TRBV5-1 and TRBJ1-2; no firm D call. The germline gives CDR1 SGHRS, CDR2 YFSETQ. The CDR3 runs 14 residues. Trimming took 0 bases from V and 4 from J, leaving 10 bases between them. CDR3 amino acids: CASSLESTGYGYTF. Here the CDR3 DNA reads TGCGCCAGCAGCTTGGAATCCACCGGCTATGGCTACACCTTC.

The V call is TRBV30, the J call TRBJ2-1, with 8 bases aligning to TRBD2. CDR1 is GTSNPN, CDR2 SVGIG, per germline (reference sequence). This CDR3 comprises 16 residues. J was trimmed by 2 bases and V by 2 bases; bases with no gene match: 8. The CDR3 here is CAWSLSGAGAYNEQFF. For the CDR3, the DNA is TGTGCCTGGAGTCTAAGCGGAGCGGGGGCCTACAATGAGCAGTTCTTC.

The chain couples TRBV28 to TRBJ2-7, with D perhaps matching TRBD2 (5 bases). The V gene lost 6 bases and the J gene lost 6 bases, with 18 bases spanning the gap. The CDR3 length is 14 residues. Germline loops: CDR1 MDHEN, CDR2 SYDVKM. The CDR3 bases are TGTGCCAGCAGCCTCGATGGCGTGGCGGGCGAGCAGTACTTC. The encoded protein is CASSLDGVAGEQYF.